These T cell receptor beta chains were read from a single sample in a study of shared clonotypes between healthy human individuals. Data came from immunoSEQ multiplex PCR; TCRdb stores just in-frame clones and leaves some out. Among about 1,900,000 clones, about 95% were seen once, and the ten largest hold approximately 1%. The sample was naive CD8+ T cells sorted from blood. The receptors shown here come from a man younger than 30 in good health. Each CDR3 is given with its conserved first and last residue. Each record gives: J gene, clone size, V gene, D gene, CDR3 DNA, CDR3 protein. The D gene is left open where the match is weak. Part of the rows lack a size; the others show once, few, many or a class for expanded clones.

>TRBJ1-3|.|TRBV7-6|.
TGTGCCAGCAGCACAAACCCCGAGAAACACGAAAACACCATATATTTT
CASSTNPEKHENTIYF
>TRBJ1-6|once|TRBV5-6|.
TGTGCCAGCAACCTCTGGGGTGCAGGGACGATAGGTTCACCCCTCCACTTT
CASNLWGAGTIGSPLHF
>TRBJ2-7|few|TRBV10-2|.
TGCGCCAGCATGGCGGAGGCCCAGTACTTC
CASMAEAQYF
>TRBJ2-3|.|TRBV13|.
TGTGCCAGCAGCTTTCGGGACACGACCACAGATACGCAGTATTTT
CASSFRDTTTDTQYF
>TRBJ2-1|.|TRBV10-3|TRBD2
TGTGCCATCAGTGGAGGGTTGGCGGGAGTCTACAATGAGCAGTTCTTC
CAISGGLAGVYNEQFF
>TRBJ2-7|.|TRBV5-1|TRBD2
TGCGCCAGCAGCTTGGGGATAGCGGGGGCACTCTCCTACGAGCAGTACTTC
CASSLGIAGALSYEQYF
>TRBJ2-3|.|TRBV5-1|.
TGCGCCAGCAGTTCGGAGGGTTTCAGTACAGATACGCAGTATTTT
CASSSEGFSTDTQYF
>TRBJ2-7|.|TRBV10-3|.
TGTGCCATCAGTGAGTCGCTAGTAGGAGAGCAGTACTTC
CAISESLVGEQYF
>TRBJ2-7|.|TRBV29-1|.
TGCAGCGTTGAAGGGCCAGGGGGAGGCTACGAGCAGTACTTC
CSVEGPGGGYEQYF
>TRBJ2-1|.|TRBV9|.
TGTGCCAGCAGCGTAGAGAGTAGCGCTCACAATGAGCAGTTCTTC
CASSVESSAHNEQFF
>TRBJ2-7|.|TRBV27|TRBD2
TGTGCCAGCAGTCCGGGACTAGCGGTTTACGAGCAGTACTTC
CASSPGLAVYEQYF
>TRBJ2-7|.|TRBV5-5|.
TGTGCCAGCAGCACTCGGGACGGTCCCTACGAGCAGTACTTC
CASSTRDGPYEQYF
>TRBJ2-2|.|TRBV27|TRBD2
TGTGCCAGCAGCCCCCGGGGGGTAACGAACACCGGGGAGCTGTTTTTT
CASSPRGVTNTGELFF
>TRBJ2-3|once|TRBV7-6|TRBD2
TGTGCCAGCAGCCACCGGGGGGGCACAGATACGCAGTATTTT
CASSHRGGTDTQYF
>TRBJ2-7|.|TRBV5-6|.
TGTGCCAGCAGCTTGGCCGGTGGGCCTTCCTACGAGCAGTACTTC
CASSLAGGPSYEQYF
>TRBJ2-5|.|TRBV7-6|.
TGTGCCAGCAGCATAAGGGGGGAGACCAAAGAGACCCAGTACTTC
CASSIRGETKETQYF
>TRBJ2-3|.|TRBV19|.
TGTGCCAGTAGTATCTGGGTAGCCGGCACAGATACGCAGTATTTT
CASSIWVAGTDTQYF
>TRBJ2-2|.|TRBV4-1|TRBD2
TGCGCCAGCAGCCAAGTAGCGGGGACGAACACCGGGGAGCTGTTTTTT
CASSQVAGTNTGELFF
>TRBJ1-1|.|TRBV5-1|.
TGCGCCAGCAGCTCCGTTAACACTGAAGCTTTCTTT
CASSSVNTEAFF
>TRBJ2-7|once|TRBV28|TRBD1
TGTGCCAGCAGTTTATCCCGCCTCCGGACAGGGGACGAGCAGTACTTC
CASSLSRLRTGDEQYF
>TRBJ2-1|.|TRBV19|TRBD2
TGTGCCAGTAGTTACACGGGAGGCAATGAGCAGTTCTTC
CASSYTGGNEQFF
>TRBJ2-2|.|TRBV5-6|.
TGTGCCAGCAGCTGGGGAAACACCGGGGAGCTGTTTTTT
CASSWGNTGELFF
>TRBJ2-7|.|TRBV13|.
TGTGCCAGCAGCTCCACAGAGCCCTACGAGCAGTACTTC
CASSSTEPYEQYF
>TRBJ2-3|.|TRBV7-9|.
TGTGCCAGCAGCTTAGGTGAGAGTACAGATACGCAGTATTTT
CASSLGESTDTQYF
>TRBJ2-4|once|TRBV27|TRBD2
TGTGCCAGCAGTTTACTAGCGGGGGGCCTACTAGCCAAAAACATTCAGTACTTC
CASSLLAGGLLAKNIQYF
>TRBJ2-7|.|TRBV6-1|.
TGTGCCAGCACCCTGATTGGTCTCGAGCAGTACTTC
CASTLIGLEQYF
>TRBJ2-7|.|TRBV19|TRBD1
TGTGCCAGTAGTCCGGGGACAGGGCAGGACTGGGAGCAGTACTTC
CASSPGTGQDWEQYF
>TRBJ1-1|.|TRBV6-5|.
TGTGCCAGCAGTGAAACGGGGGGGGAAGCTTTCTTT
CASSETGGEAFF
>TRBJ2-7|.|TRBV28|.
TGTGCCAGCAGTTTATATCCGCGGGGGCCCCTCCTGTACTTC
CASSLYPRGPLLYF
>TRBJ2-2|.|TRBV27|.
TGTGCCAGCAGTCACGCTTCCACCGGGGAGCTGTTTTTT
CASSHASTGELFF
>TRBJ2-4|once|TRBV7-9|.
TGTGCCAGCAGCCCAGAGAGGTGGGCCAAAAACATTCAGTACTTC
CASSPERWAKNIQYF
>TRBJ2-1|once|TRBV2|.
TGTGCCAGCAGAATGGACGGTAGCTCCTACAATGAGCAGTTCTTC
CASRMDGSSYNEQFF
>TRBJ2-1|.|TRBV14|.
TGTGCCAGCAGCCAAGATTCGGAGGGCCGGTTCAATGAGCAGTTCTTC
CASSQDSEGRFNEQFF
>TRBJ1-2|.|TRBV19|TRBD1
TGTGCCAGTAGTATAGAATTTCTAGGGACAGACTATGGCTACACCTTC
CASSIEFLGTDYGYTF
>TRBJ1-5|.|TRBV5-6|.
TGTGCCACCACCCCGGAGAGAGTTCAGCCCCAGCATTTT
CATTPERVQPQHF
>TRBJ2-7|.|TRBV19|.
TGTGCCAGTAGTACCGGACAGTCCCCACCCTACGAGCAGTACTTC
CASSTGQSPPYEQYF
>TRBJ2-1|.|TRBV7-8|TRBD1
TGTGCCAGCAGCTTAAGTCTGTTAGGGACAGTCTCCTACAATGAGCAGTTCTTC
CASSLSLLGTVSYNEQFF
>TRBJ2-7|.|TRBV6-1|.
TGTGCCAGCAGTGAGGGGGGGGGCTGGTACGAGCAGTACTTC
CASSEGGGWYEQYF
>TRBJ2-5|.|TRBV25-1|TRBD2
TGTGCCAGCAGCCCCGGGAGGGGAGAGACCCAGTACTTC
CASSPGRGETQYF
>TRBJ2-7|once|TRBV6-5|.
TGTGCCAGCAGTTACTACGCAGGGGCCGGTTACGAGCAGTACTTC
CASSYYAGAGYEQYF
>TRBJ1-5|.|TRBV5-6|.
TGTGCCAGCAGCTCCGGGACAAATAGCAATCAGCCCCAGCATTTT
CASSSGTNSNQPQHF
>TRBJ2-3|.|TRBV6-1|.
TGTGCCAGCAGTGAATACTCGTCCACAGATACGCAGTATTTT
CASSEYSSTDTQYF
>TRBJ2-3|.|TRBV11-2|.
TGTGCCAGCAGCCCCTTCCTCGGAGATACGCAGTATTTT
CASSPFLGDTQYF
>TRBJ2-5|.|TRBV5-6|TRBD2
TGTGCCAGCAGCTCCTGGACTAGCGGGATGGTAGGAGAGACCCAGTACTTC
CASSSWTSGMVGETQYF
>TRBJ2-1|once|TRBV9|.
TGTGCCAGCAGCGTAGCCGGCAATGAGCAGTTCTTC
CASSVAGNEQFF
>TRBJ1-2|.|TRBV19|.
TGTGCCAGTAGTATAGATCTTGAGACTGAATATGGCTACACCTTC
CASSIDLETEYGYTF
>TRBJ2-7|.|TRBV28|.
TGTGCCAGCAGTACCGAAAAAGAGTCGGGACGGCTTTTCTACGAGCAGTACTTC
CASSTEKESGRLFYEQYF
>TRBJ1-2|.|TRBV5-3|.
TGTGCCAGAAGCTACCCTTCCTCTCGTAACTATGGCTACACCTTC
CARSYPSSRNYGYTF
>TRBJ2-1|.|TRBV7-9|.
TGTGCCAGCAGCTCGACCAGGGGGGAGGGCCGCGCCTACAATGAGCAGTTCTTC
CASSSTRGEGRAYNEQFF
>TRBJ1-6|.|TRBV19|.
TGTGCCAGTAGTATCGTCCGAAATAATTCACCCCTCCACTTT
CASSIVRNNSPLHF
>TRBJ2-1|.|TRBV14|.
TGTGCCAGCAGCCAATGGTCAGACTACAATGAGCAGTTCTTC
CASSQWSDYNEQFF
>TRBJ2-1|.|TRBV5-1|TRBD2
TGCGCCAGCAGCTATGCGGGGGGCTCCTACAATGAGCAGTTCTTC
CASSYAGGSYNEQFF
>TRBJ2-3|once|TRBV28|.
TGTGCCAGCAGCTCCTACGCGGCGGATACGCAGTATTTT
CASSSYAADTQYF
>TRBJ2-3|.|TRBV9|.
TGTGCCAGCAGCGCTACCCAGGCAGCTCTCGGCACAGATACGCAGTATTTT
CASSATQAALGTDTQYF
>TRBJ2-3|.|TRBV6-6|.
TGTGCCAGCAGTTGGACCGGGACCACAGATACGCAGTATTTT
CASSWTGTTDTQYF
>TRBJ2-1|.|TRBV29-1|TRBD2
TGCAGCGTTGAAGCCCCCCCACCAGCGGGGGAGTACAATGAGCAGTTCTTC
CSVEAPPPAGEYNEQFF
>TRBJ2-5|.|TRBV27|TRBD1
TGTGCCAGCAGTACGACAGGGAGAGCATGGGGGCAGTACTTC
CASSTTGRAWGQYF
>TRBJ1-2|.|TRBV9|TRBD1
TGTGCCAGCAGCCCCGGAAGGGACAGGAGAGCTAACTATGGCTACACCTTC
CASSPGRDRRANYGYTF
>TRBJ1-5|.|TRBV28|.
TGTGCCAGCAGCAATAGGCACGTGTCGTGGCAGGGTAATAGCAATCAGCCCCAGCATTTT
CASSNRHVSWQGNSNQPQHF